This TCR beta chain was found in a study of T cells of healthy individuals. This clonotype was seen only a few times. TCRdb ran MiXCR on the 5' RACE reads and lists one entry per CDR3 protein. The sample comprises about 82,000 distinct CDR3 sequences, more than 4.5% of which are singletons, and 7.5% to 9.5% rests with the top ten. The clonotype comes from a female donor in good health.

The DNA for the CDR3 is TGTGCCAGCAGCAAGGGGCAGTTGAGCTCCTACGAGCAGTACTTC. Its protein is CASSKGQLSSYEQYF. This chain uses TRBV7-8 with TRBJ2-7, with D perhaps matching TRBD1 (5 bases). CDR1 and CDR2 from the germline V gene are SGHVS and FQNEAQ. Trimming took 5 bases from V and 0 from J, leaving 14 bases between them. This CDR3 has 15 amino acids.